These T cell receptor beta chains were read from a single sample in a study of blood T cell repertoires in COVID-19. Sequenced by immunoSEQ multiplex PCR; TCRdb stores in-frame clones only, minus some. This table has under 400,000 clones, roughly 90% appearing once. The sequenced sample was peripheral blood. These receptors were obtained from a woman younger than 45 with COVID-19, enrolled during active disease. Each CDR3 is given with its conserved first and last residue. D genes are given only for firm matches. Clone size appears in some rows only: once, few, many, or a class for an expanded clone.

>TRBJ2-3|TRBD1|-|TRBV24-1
CATSDSWTGSTDTQYF
TGTGCCACCAGTGATTCCTGGACAGGGAGCACAGATACGCAGTATTTT
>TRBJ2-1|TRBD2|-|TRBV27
CASSLSSGRFYEQFF
TGTGCCAGCAGTTTGTCGAGCGGGAGGTTCTATGAGCAGTTCTTC
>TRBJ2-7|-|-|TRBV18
CASSPPHPSEQYF
TGTGCCAGCTCACCACCTCATCCATCCGAGCAGTACTTC
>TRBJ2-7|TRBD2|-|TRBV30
CAWRREDPRQYF
TGTGCCTGGAGGCGGGAGGACCCTAGGCAGTACTTC
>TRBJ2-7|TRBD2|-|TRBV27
CASSLTASGSRPRVEQYF
TGTGCCAGCAGTTTAACCGCTAGCGGGAGTAGGCCTCGTGTCGAGCAGTACTTC
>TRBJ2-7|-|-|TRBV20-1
CSAKKFREQYF
TGCAGTGCCAAAAAATTCCGGGAGCAGTACTTC
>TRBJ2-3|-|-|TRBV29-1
CSAFFAADTQYF
TGCAGCGCCTTCTTTGCGGCAGATACGCAGTATTTT
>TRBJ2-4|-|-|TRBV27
CASSLRGWDIQYF
TGTGCCAGCAGTTTACGGGGGTGGGACATTCAGTACTTC
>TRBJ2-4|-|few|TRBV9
CASSGTGRAESIQYF
TGTGCCAGCAGCGGGACAGGGAGGGCCGAAAGCATTCAGTACTTC
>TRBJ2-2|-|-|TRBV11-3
CASDPLAGTGELFF
TGTGCCAGCGACCCCTTGGCGGGGACCGGGGAGCTGTTTTTT
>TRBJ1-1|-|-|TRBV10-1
CASSARSDGGTEAFF
TGCGCCAGCAGTGCTAGATCGGACGGGGGCACTGAAGCTTTCTTT
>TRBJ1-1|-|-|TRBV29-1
CSVVFGGNTEAFF
TGCAGCGTTGTTTTCGGGGGTAACACTGAAGCTTTCTTT
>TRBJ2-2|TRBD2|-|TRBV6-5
CASIRTSGAGELFF
TGTGCCAGCATAAGAACTAGCGGCGCCGGGGAGCTGTTTTTT